The 6 T cell receptor beta chains listed next were all sequenced from one sample in a study of technical replicates of blood from a handful of donors. Sequenced by immunoSEQ multiplex PCR; TCRdb stores in-frame clones only, minus some. The sample yields around 78,000 clones, roughly 94% seen once. The specimen sequenced was T cells isolated from PBMCs. Receptors were obtained from a human donor in good health.

This clone has a handful of counts. V is TRBV18 and J is TRBJ1-1; D remains unclear. This CDR3 is built from 13 residues. Trimming shortened V by 2 bases and J by 1 base, and 5 bases separated the two germline ends. Germline V gives CDR1 KGHSH, CDR2 LQKENI. This CDR3 is CASSPAGNTEAFF. The CDR3 DNA is TGTGCCAGCTCACCAGCGGGGAACACTGAAGCTTTCTTT.

The rearrangement joins TRBV7-3 to TRBJ2-1; 9 bases line up with TRBD1. CDR1 and CDR2 (germline): SGHTA, FQGTGA. The CDR3 is made up of 15 amino acids. Trimming removed 4 bases from V and 6 bases from J; junction bases left unmatched: 7. In DNA, the CDR3 is TGTGCCAGCAGCTCTGGGACAGGGTCGAGCAATGAGCAGTTCTTC. This sequence encodes CASSSGTGSSNEQFF.

The chain's CDR3 is CASSIFGGQAGSTEAFF. The CDR3 coding sequence is TGTGCCAGTAGTATATTCGGGGGACAGGCGGGGAGCACTGAAGCTTTCTTT. The gene calls are TRBV19 and TRBJ1-1; 8 bases align to TRBD1. J was trimmed by 4 bases and V by 2 bases; bases with no gene match: 12. The germline gives CDR1 LNHDA, CDR2 SQIVND (reference sequence). This CDR3 has 17 amino acids. Combining the CDR3 with reference TRBV19 and TRBJ1-1 gives the whole variable domain DGGITQSPKYLFRKEGQNVTLSCEQNLNHDAMYWYRQDPGQGLRLIYYSQIVNDFQKGDIAEGYSVSREKKESFPLTVTSAQKNPTAFYLCASSIFGGQAGSTEAFFGQGTRLTVV.

This chain connects TRBV9 to TRBJ1-5, with 7 bases that match TRBD1. CDR3 length: 13 amino acids. The germline CDR1 and CDR2 sequences are SGDLS and YYNGEE. V lost 3 bases to trimming and J lost 4 bases; unmatched junction nucleotides: 1. Here the CDR3 reads CASSATGNQPQHF. The CDR3 nucleotides read TGTGCCAGCAGCGCGACAGGGAATCAGCCCCAGCATTTT. Based on the CDR3 plus reference TRBV9 and TRBJ1-5, the full variable domain is DSGVTQTPKHLITATGQRVTLRCSPRSGDLSVYWYQQSLDQGLQFLIQYYNGEERAKGNILERFSAQQFPDLHSELNLSSLELGDSALYFCASSATGNQPQHFGDGTRLSIL.

The chain is built from TRBV19 and TRBJ2-1; weak D call: TRBD2 (7 bases). V lost 5 bases, J lost 4 bases, and 15 bases lay in between. From germline, CDR1 is LNHDA and CDR2 SQIVND (reference sequence). The CDR3 is made up of 15 amino acids. Here the CDR3 DNA reads TGTGCCAGTAGTCTAGGAGGGGGGGGATACAATGAGCAGTTCTTC. Translated, it gives CASSLGGGGYNEQFF. Full variable domain (rest looked up from reference TRBV19 and TRBJ2-1): DGGITQSPKYLFRKEGQNVTLSCEQNLNHDAMYWYRQDPGQGLRLIYYSQIVNDFQKGDIAEGYSVSREKKESFPLTVTSAQKNPTAFYLCASSLGGGGYNEQFFGPGTRLTVL.

V usage is TRBV19 and J usage is TRBJ1-3; D perhaps matches TRBD1 (6 bases). Germline assignment: CDR1 LNHDA and CDR2 SQIVND (reference sequence). The ends were cut back, 3 bases at V and 0 bases at J, with 12 bases in the middle. The CDR3 runs 16 residues. The CDR3 is CASSIPLGASGNTIYF. In DNA form, the CDR3 reads TGTGCCAGTAGTATCCCTTTGGGGGCCTCTGGAAACACCATATATTTT.